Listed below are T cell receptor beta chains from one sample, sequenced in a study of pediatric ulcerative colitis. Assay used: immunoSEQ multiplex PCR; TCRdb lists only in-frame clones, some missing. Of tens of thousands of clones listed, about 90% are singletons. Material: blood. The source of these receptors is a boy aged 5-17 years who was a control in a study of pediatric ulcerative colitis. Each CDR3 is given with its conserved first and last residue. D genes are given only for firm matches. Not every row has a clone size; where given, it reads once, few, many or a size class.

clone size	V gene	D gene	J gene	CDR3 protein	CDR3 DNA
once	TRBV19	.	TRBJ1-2	CASTPLGARPPYGYTF	TGTGCCAGTACCCCGCTAGGAGCCAGGCCACCCTATGGCTACACCTTC
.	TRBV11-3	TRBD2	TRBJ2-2	CASSLSGSLTGELFF	TGTGCCAGCAGCCTTAGCGGGAGTCTTACCGGGGAGCTGTTTTTT
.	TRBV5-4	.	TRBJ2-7	CASSSGTPSYEQYF	TGTGCCAGCAGCTCCGGGACACCCTCCTACGAGCAGTACTTC
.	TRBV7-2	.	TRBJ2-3	CASSLSGPTDTQYF	TGTGCCAGCAGCCTTAGCGGACCCACAGATACGCAGTATTTT
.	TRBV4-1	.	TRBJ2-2	CASSQLAGASGELFF	TGCGCCAGCAGCCAGTTGGCAGGGGCGTCGGGGGAGCTGTTTTTT
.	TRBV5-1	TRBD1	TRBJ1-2	CASSLEGGGGMYGYTF	TGCGCCAGCAGCTTGGAGGGAGGAGGGGGCATGTATGGCTACACCTTC
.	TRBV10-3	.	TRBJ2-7	CAISDQGQSSYEQYF	TGTGCCATCAGTGATCAGGGACAATCTTCCTACGAGCAGTACTTC
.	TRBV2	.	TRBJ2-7	CASNPTGEGYEQYF	TGTGCCAGCAACCCGACAGGGGAGGGATACGAGCAGTACTTC
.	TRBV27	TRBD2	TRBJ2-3	CASNWGAGATDTQYF	TGTGCCAGCAACTGGGGAGCGGGGGCCACAGATACGCAGTATTTT
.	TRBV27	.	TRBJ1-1	CASSWQGVNTEAFF	TGTGCCAGCAGTTGGCAGGGCGTGAACACTGAAGCTTTCTTT
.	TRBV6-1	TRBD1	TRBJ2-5	CASSGGDREGVGAQYF	TGTGCCAGCAGTGGAGGGGACAGGGAGGGGGTTGGGGCCCAGTACTTC
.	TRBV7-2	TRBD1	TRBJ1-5	CASGDRNNQPQHF	TGTGCCAGCGGGGACAGGAACAATCAGCCCCAGCATTTT
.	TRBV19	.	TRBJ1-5	CASSIKVGRYSNQPQHF	TGTGCCAGTAGTATAAAGGTGGGCAGGTATAGCAATCAGCCCCAGCATTTT
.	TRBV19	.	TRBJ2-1	CASSIRRSGTSDEQFF	TGTGCCAGTAGTATACGTCGCTCCGGGACCTCTGATGAGCAGTTCTTC
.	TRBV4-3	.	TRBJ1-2	CASSQEYMVREGYTF	TGCGCCAGCAGCCAAGAGTATATGGTACGGGAGGGCTACACCTTC
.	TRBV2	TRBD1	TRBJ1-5	CASSTDRGSNQPQHF	TGTGCCAGCAGTACGGACAGGGGGAGCAATCAGCCCCAGCATTTT